The T cell receptor beta chain described here comes from a study of cytomegalovirus exposure and HLA in healthy donors. Researchers ran the PCR with 60 Vbeta and 13 Jbeta primers. Clones were sequenced by immunoSEQ multiplex PCR, and TCRdb holds only the in-frame ones, with some missing. Of about 200,000 clones listed, more than 65% are singletons. Trimming pared 0 bases from V and 0 bases from J, leaving 12 bases between. The CDR3 sequence is 16 residues long. The germline gives CDR1 MNHEY, CDR2 SMNVEV (reference sequence). A remark on this clone: The antigen is unknown.

Study-level results: In most subjects, TCR beta sequences reportedly gave accurate predictions of HLA-A and HLA-B alleles. In a later analysis, TCR association rates varied by HLA locus: DRB1 most, HLA-C fewest. In a later analysis, a genetic analysis reported fewer productive-TCR N-insertions in an Asian-associated ancestry cluster than the cohort average.

The chain employs TRBV27 and TRBJ2-7; D is undetermined. What was sequenced was PBMCs. The TCR was taken from a girl between 5 and 17 years old in good health and CMV-seropositive. CDR3 in amino acids: CASSLSSGSLSYEQYF. The CDR3 DNA reads as TGTGCCAGCAGTTTATCCTCCGGGTCCCTCTCCTACGAGCAGTACTTC.